This T cell receptor (beta chain) was documented in a study of blood T cell repertoires in COVID-19. Study information: Samples representing acute and convalescent COVID-19 were sourced from the United States, Italy and Spain. From T cells, B-cell-depleted T cells, or PBMCs came the material, which was cDNA or gDNA.

As originally analysed: Amplification of reference gene primers was used by the study to estimate nucleated cell counts. Data came from immunoSEQ multiplex PCR; TCRdb stores just in-frame clones and leaves some out. V, J and clone size derive from that table, while D and trimming were established from the DNA sequence. The table includes 150,000 or so clones, approximately 82% detected once. This CDR3 has 15 residues. Trimming took 1 base from V and 4 from J, leaving 10 bases between them. CDR1 LNHDA and CDR2 SQIVND come from the germline V gene (reference sequence). This sequence joins TRBV19 and TRBJ1-4; maybe TRBD1 (5 bases). The receptor comes from a woman aged 45-59 years in a cohort sampled during active or convalescent COVID-19. Source material: peripheral blood. This chain's CDR3 is CASSIGQLDNEKLFF. Written as DNA, the CDR3 is TGTGCCAGTAGTATAGGACAGCTTGATAATGAAAAACTGTTTTTT.